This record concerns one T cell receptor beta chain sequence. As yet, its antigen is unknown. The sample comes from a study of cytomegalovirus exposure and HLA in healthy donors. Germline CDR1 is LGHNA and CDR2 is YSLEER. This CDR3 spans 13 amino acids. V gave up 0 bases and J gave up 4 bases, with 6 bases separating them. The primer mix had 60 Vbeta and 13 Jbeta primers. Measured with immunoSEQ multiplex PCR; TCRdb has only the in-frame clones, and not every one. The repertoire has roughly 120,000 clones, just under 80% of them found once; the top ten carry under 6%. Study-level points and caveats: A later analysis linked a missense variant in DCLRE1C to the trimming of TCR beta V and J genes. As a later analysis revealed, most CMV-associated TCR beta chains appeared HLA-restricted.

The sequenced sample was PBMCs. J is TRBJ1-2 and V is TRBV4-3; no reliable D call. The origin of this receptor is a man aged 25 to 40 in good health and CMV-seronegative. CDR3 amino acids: CASSQDLFYGYTF. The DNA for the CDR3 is TGCGCCAGCAGCCAAGATCTTTTCTATGGCTACACCTTC.